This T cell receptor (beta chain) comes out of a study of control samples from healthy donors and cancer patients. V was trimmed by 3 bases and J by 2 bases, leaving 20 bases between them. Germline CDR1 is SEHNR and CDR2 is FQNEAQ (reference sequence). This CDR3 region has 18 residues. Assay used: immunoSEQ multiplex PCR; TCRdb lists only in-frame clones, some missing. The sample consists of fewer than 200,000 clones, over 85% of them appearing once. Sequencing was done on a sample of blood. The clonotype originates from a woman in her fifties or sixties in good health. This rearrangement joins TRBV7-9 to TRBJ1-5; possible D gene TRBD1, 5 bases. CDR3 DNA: TGTGCCAGCAGCTTTAATCCCCGGGGCTGGGGTGGCAATCAGCCCCAGCATTTT. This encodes CASSFNPRGWGGNQPQHF.